Listed below are T cell receptor beta chains from one sample, sequenced in a study of technical replicates of blood from a few donors. Libraries were prepared by immunoSEQ multiplex PCR; TCRdb keeps only in-frame clonotypes and omits some of them. This sample has about 79,000 clones, with about 91% found just once. Sequenced sample: T cells isolated from PBMCs. Receptor source: a human donor in good health. Some clones in this sample may be carry-over from other donors' samples. The CDR3 runs from the conserved cysteine through the conserved F or W. A D gene is named only where the DNA matches it firmly. Expanded clones get a size class; other rows say once, few or many, or leave the size out.

D	V	J	size	CDR3	DNA
.	TRBV13	TRBJ1-5	.	CASSLGLGLTNQPQHF	TGTGCCAGCAGCCTAGGGCTCGGACTTACCAATCAGCCCCAGCATTTT
.	TRBV11-1	TRBJ1-1	.	CASRLDREAFF	TGTGCCAGCAGACTAGACAGGGAAGCTTTCTTT
.	TRBV10-3	TRBJ2-3	.	CAISESIAGTDTQYF	TGTGCCATCAGTGAGTCCATAGCGGGCACAGATACGCAGTATTTT
TRBD2	TRBV7-9	TRBJ2-4	.	CASSPGLALNIQYF	TGTGCCAGCAGCCCCGGACTAGCGTTAAACATTCAGTACTTC
TRBD1	TRBV11-3	TRBJ1-1	.	CASSFRDSEAFF	TGTGCCAGCAGCTTTCGGGACAGTGAAGCTTTCTTT
.	TRBV28	TRBJ1-2	.	CASSLRSMWGVYGYTF	TGTGCCAGCAGTTTACGTTCGATGTGGGGAGTCTATGGCTACACCTTC
.	TRBV4-1	TRBJ1-2	.	CASSQDPSRVYGYTF	TGCGCCAGCAGCCAAGATCCTTCGAGGGTCTATGGCTACACCTTC
.	TRBV4-1	TRBJ1-6	once	CASSQEGGLGSPLHF	TGCGCCAGCAGCCAAGAGGGGGGTTTGGGTTCACCCCTCCACTTT
.	TRBV10-2	TRBJ2-3	.	CASTGTSRTDTQYF	TGCGCCAGCACGGGGACTTCCCGCACAGATACGCAGTATTTT
.	TRBV27	TRBJ2-1	.	CASSMRDEQFF	TGTGCCAGCAGTATGAGGGATGAGCAGTTCTTC
TRBD1	TRBV19	TRBJ2-7	.	CANLNRGPYEQYF	TGTGCCAACTTAAACAGGGGCCCCTACGAGCAGTACTTC
TRBD1	TRBV9	TRBJ2-7	.	CASSVTGDRVTYEQYF	TGTGCCAGCAGCGTAACAGGGGACAGGGTAACCTACGAGCAGTACTTC
.	TRBV27	TRBJ2-1	.	CASSSGIPYNEQFF	TGTGCCAGCAGTTCGGGAATCCCCTACAATGAGCAGTTCTTC
TRBD1	TRBV29-1	TRBJ2-7	.	CSVGGSGQGTVYEQYF	TGCAGCGTTGGTGGGTCGGGACAGGGAACCGTCTACGAGCAGTACTTC